A selection of T cell receptor beta chains follows, all from one sample in a study of blood T cell repertoires in COVID-19. Sequencing used immunoSEQ multiplex PCR; TCRdb keeps in-frame clones, though not all of them. The repertoire holds 440,000 or so clones, with 75% to 90% as singletons. Source material: peripheral blood. Receptors were obtained from a woman between 40 and 55 years old with COVID-19, enrolled during active disease. Both conserved end residues are part of each CDR3. The D gene is left open where the match is weak. Expanded clones get a size class; other rows say once, few or many, or leave the size out.

TRBV28	TRBD1	TRBJ2-7	14	-	TGTGCCAGCAGTTCCGGACAGGATTGGTACGAGCAGTACTTC	CASSSGQDWYEQYF
TRBV2	-	TRBJ2-2	13	-	TGTGCCAGCAAATGGGACATCCCCGGGGAGCTGTTTTTT	CASKWDIPGELFF
TRBV7-2	-	TRBJ1-1	14	-	TGTGCCAGCAGCTTAGAATGGCGGGACACTGAAGCTTTCTTT	CASSLEWRDTEAFF
TRBV5-4	TRBD1	TRBJ2-3	15	-	TGTGCCAGCAGCTCCGGACAGGGGATCCCAGATACGCAGTATTTT	CASSSGQGIPDTQYF
TRBV5-4	-	TRBJ2-7	12	-	TGTGCCAGCAGCTTGAGGGGTGGCGAGCAGTACTTC	CASSLRGGEQYF
TRBV5-1	TRBD1	TRBJ2-7	12	-	TGCGCCAGCAGCTTGGCCCAGGGACAGGAGATCTTC	CASSLAQGQEIF
TRBV7-6	TRBD2	TRBJ2-7	14	-	TGTGCCAGCAGCCTAACTAGCGGCGCCTACGAGCAGTACTTC	CASSLTSGAYEQYF
TRBV13	TRBD2	TRBJ2-5	20	-	TGTGCCAGCAGCTTAGGAGCGGAGCGGGGGAGTTTCGTGTTCGGGGAGACCCAGTACTTC	CASSLGAERGSFVFGETQYF
TRBV5-1	-	TRBJ2-2	15	-	TGCGCCAGCAGCGCCCAGGGGGGGAACACCGGGGAGCTGTTTTTT	CASSAQGGNTGELFF
TRBV19	TRBD2	TRBJ2-1	18	few	TGTGCCAGTAGTATCGGGGGACTAGATTCAAGAGGGTACAATGAGCAGTTCTTC	CASSIGGLDSRGYNEQFF
TRBV5-6	TRBD1	TRBJ1-1	15	few	TGTGCCAGCAGTCCTCCGGGACAGGGGGAGACTGAAGCTTTCTTT	CASSPPGQGETEAFF
TRBV19	-	TRBJ2-1	13	-	TGTGCCAGTGGGGGGGCGCCCTACGGTGAGCAGTTCTTC	CASGGAPYGEQFF
TRBV7-2	-	TRBJ1-1	13	-	TGTGCCACTACACTCAGGGCGAACACTGAAGCTTTCTTT	CATTLRANTEAFF
TRBV19	-	TRBJ1-3	17	-	TGTGCCAGCCTTACCTGGGCACACTGGAACTCTGGAAACACCATATATTTT	CASLTWAHWNSGNTIYF
TRBV4-3	-	TRBJ1-1	13	-	TGCGCCAGCAGCTTAAACAGGGAAACTGAAGCTTTCTTT	CASSLNRETEAFF
TRBV7-2	-	TRBJ1-1	12	once	TGTGCCAGCAGCTTGGGCCGTTCGGGGGGGGTCTTT	CASSLGRSGGVF
TRBV4-1	TRBD2	TRBJ2-1	18	-	TGCGCCAGCAGCCTTAGGGAGACTAGCGGGATCTCCTACAATGAGCAGTTCTTC	CASSLRETSGISYNEQFF
TRBV27	-	TRBJ2-3	16	-	TGTGCCAGCAGGGTCCCAGGGGACCTTAGCACAGATACGCAGTATTTT	CASRVPGDLSTDTQYF
TRBV2	-	TRBJ2-1	14	-	TGTGCCAGCAAGCGGATAAGCTCCTACAATGAGCAGTTCTTC	CASKRISSYNEQFF
TRBV2	-	TRBJ1-5	14	-	TGTGCCAGCAGTGAAAGAGCTGTAGTTCAGCCCCAGCATTTT	CASSERAVVQPQHF
TRBV27	-	TRBJ1-1	13	-	TGTGCCAGCAGTTTAGGGCGGAACACTGAAGCTTTCTTT	CASSLGRNTEAFF
TRBV28	-	TRBJ1-2	13	-	TGTGCCAGCAGTACCGGGCTTAGGGGGGGCTACACCTTC	CASSTGLRGGYTF
TRBV5-1	-	TRBJ1-1	14	-	TGCGCCAGCAGTTCGGAGGCAAGGAACACTGAAGCTTTCTTT	CASSSEARNTEAFF
TRBV3-1/TRBV3-2	TRBD1	TRBJ2-7	15	-	TGTGCCAGTCTGGGGACGGGACAGGGGGGCTACGAGCAGTACTTC	CASLGTGQGGYEQYF
TRBV6-5	-	TRBJ1-1	11	-	TGTGCCAGCAGTTCAGTTGCTGAAGCTTTCTTT	CASSSVAEAFF
TRBV5-1	TRBD1	TRBJ2-7	17	-	TGCGCCAGCAGCCTAGGAACACAGGGGGAAAAGGGAATGGAGCAGTACTTC	CASSLGTQGEKGMEQYF
TRBV18	TRBD1	TRBJ1-5	15	-	TGTGCCAGCTCCCCGGACAGGGCGGAGGGGCGGCCCCAGCATTTT	CASSPDRAEGRPQHF
TRBV29-1	TRBD1	TRBJ1-2	15	-	TGCAGCGTTGAAGGGGGACAGGGTGTTAACTATGGCTACACCTTC	CSVEGGQGVNYGYTF
TRBV3-1/TRBV3-2	-	TRBJ2-1	15	-	TGTGCCAGCAACGCGACAGGAAGGAGTCGTGGTGAGCAGTTCTTC	CASNATGRSRGEQFF
TRBV5-4	TRBD1	TRBJ2-7	13	-	TGTGCCAGCGGGACAGGCGTATCCTACGAGCAGTACTTC	CASGTGVSYEQYF
TRBV2	TRBD1	TRBJ2-3	14	-	TGTGCCAGCAGGAGGGGGCGGAACACAGATACGCAGTATTTT	CASRRGRNTDTQYF
TRBV19	-	TRBJ2-1	15	-	TGTGCCAGTAGTATCCCGCTAGCCCTCGGGAATGAGCAGTTCTTC	CASSIPLALGNEQFF
TRBV7-9	-	TRBJ1-4	14	-	TGTGCCAGCAGCTTACAGGGGATAGGGGAAAAACTGTTTTTT	CASSLQGIGEKLFF
TRBV27	-	TRBJ1-2	12	-	TGTGCCAGCAGTTCTTCTCATGCGGGGTACACCTTC	CASSSSHAGYTF
TRBV6-5	-	TRBJ2-5	14	once	TGTGCCAGCAGTTACAGCCCCGTAGAAGAGACCCAGTACTTC	CASSYSPVEETQYF
TRBV30	TRBD1	TRBJ1-4	13	-	TGTGCCTGGAGGGCCAGGGGGTTTGAAAAACTGTTTTTT	CAWRARGFEKLFF
TRBV6-5	TRBD1	TRBJ1-2	15	-	TGTGCCAGCAACACGGGACAGGGGACGAACTATGGCTACACCTTC	CASNTGQGTNYGYTF
TRBV27	TRBD1	TRBJ1-6	14	-	TGTGCCAGTCACCGCGGGACAGGGGGTTCACCCCTCCACTTT	CASHRGTGGSPLHF
TRBV30	-	TRBJ1-1	12	-	TGTGCCTGGGAGGGGTCCCACACTGAAGCTTTCTTT	CAWEGSHTEAFF
TRBV19	-	TRBJ2-2	15	few	TGTGCCAGTAGTACTCCGGGACACAACACCGGGGAGCTGTTTTTT	CASSTPGHNTGELFF
TRBV5-1	TRBD2	TRBJ2-6	19	-	TGCGCCAGCAGCCCCGAGCTTTGGCGGGGGAGCTCTGGGGCCAACGTCCTGACTTTC	CASSPELWRGSSGANVLTF
TRBV27	TRBD2	TRBJ2-1	17	-	TGTGCCAGCAGTTTAGTCGGGACTAGCGGGAGGGCAGGTGAGCAGTTCTTC	CASSLVGTSGRAGEQFF
TRBV3-1/TRBV3-2	-	TRBJ1-5	13	-	TGTGCCAGCAGCCAAGGACAGAATCAGCCCCAGCATTTT	CASSQGQNQPQHF
TRBV7-9	-	TRBJ1-1	14	once	TGTGCCAGCAGCTTAGAGGGGGGGTCTACTGAAGCTTTCTTT	CASSLEGGSTEAFF
TRBV5-6	-	TRBJ1-6	13	-	TGTGCCAGCAGCTTGCCGGGGCCGGGGGACCTCCACTTT	CASSLPGPGDLHF
TRBV6-5	TRBD1	TRBJ1-1	13	-	TGTGCCCTACTGGACAGGAGACGCACTGAAGCTTTCTTT	CALLDRRRTEAFF
TRBV6-5	TRBD1	TRBJ2-3	15	-	TGTGCCAGCAGCAGGGGACAGGGGGCGGGGGATACGCAGTATTTT	CASSRGQGAGDTQYF
TRBV30	-	TRBJ1-2	15	-	TGTGCCTGGAGGGGGGGTTGGGGGGGGACCTATGGCTACACCTTC	CAWRGGWGGTYGYTF
TRBV7-2	-	TRBJ1-3	15	-	TGTGCCAGCAGCTTAGCGGCGGTCTCTGGAAACACCATATATTTT	CASSLAAVSGNTIYF
TRBV28	-	TRBJ2-7	13	-	TGTGCCAGCAATCGAGACACCGAGTACGAGCAGTACTTC	CASNRDTEYEQYF
TRBV6-5	-	TRBJ2-3	14	-	TGTGCCAGCTCCATCGGCCCGCGGGATGATACGCAGTATTTT	CASSIGPRDDTQYF
TRBV18	-	TRBJ2-1	14	-	TGTGCCAGCTCACCCAAACAGGGCTACAATGAGCAGTTCTTC	CASSPKQGYNEQFF
TRBV5-4	TRBD1	TRBJ1-2	16	-	TGTGCCAGCAGCTTAATATGGGACAGGGGTAACTATGGCTACACCTTC	CASSLIWDRGNYGYTF
TRBV2	-	TRBJ1-1	12	once	TGTGCCAGCAGTGAGCGACGGACATTCGCTTTCTTT	CASSERRTFAFF
TRBV30	-	TRBJ2-3	14	-	TGTGCCTGGAGTTTGGGTAGCGTTTCAGATACGCAGTATTTT	CAWSLGSVSDTQYF
TRBV30	TRBD1	TRBJ1-6	15	-	TGTGCCTGGAGCATCCCGGGACAGAGGAATTCACCCCTCCACTTT	CAWSIPGQRNSPLHF
TRBV28	-	TRBJ1-4	15	-	TGTGCCAGCAGTTCGGGACCAGGGGATGGTGAAAAACTGTTTTTT	CASSSGPGDGEKLFF
TRBV6-5	-	TRBJ1-3	15	-	TGTGCCAGCAGCTCAGGGTTCAACTCTGGAAACACCATATATTTT	CASSSGFNSGNTIYF
TRBV4-3	-	TRBJ1-1	13	-	TGCGCCAGCAGCCAAGAATCGCGCACTGAAGCTTTCTTT	CASSQESRTEAFF
TRBV29-1	-	TRBJ2-2	13	-	TGCAGCGCAGGAGGCGGGTACACCGGGGAGCTGTTTTTT	CSAGGGYTGELFF